These 31 T cell receptor beta chains share one sample of origin, sequenced in a study of shared clonotypes between healthy human individuals. Terminally differentiated effector memory CD45RA+ cells were excluded from the naive CD8 cells, which were CD45RO-negative and positively selected for CCR7. Repertoires were generated with immunoSEQ multiplex PCR, while TCRdb's copy carries only in-frame clones and drops some. The sample has 2 million or so clones; about 95% are singletons. The material sequenced was naive CD8+ T cells sorted from blood. All receptors come from a man younger than 35 in good health.

The J gene is TRBJ2-3, the V gene TRBV10-1; 11 bases are shared with TRBD2. The length of the CDR3 is 17 residues. After removal of 2 bases from V and 1 base from J, the junction contained 5 bases not matched to a gene. The V gene's germline CDR1 is WNHNN and CDR2 SYGVQD (reference sequence). The CDR3 nucleotides are TGCGCCAGCAGTGAGCCCATACTAGCGGGGGGCACAGATACGCAGTATTTT. Protein sequence: CASSEPILAGGTDTQYF.

This chain uses TRBV21-1 with TRBJ2-7. TRBV21-1 is a documented pseudogene. The CDR3 runs to 15 residues. CDR3 amino acids: CASSKGGKASYEQYF. The CDR3 DNA reads TGTGCCAGCAGCAAGGGCGGTAAAGCCTCCTACGAGCAGTACTTC.

CDR3 in amino acids: CASSLEGDRGNYGYTF. The CDR3 nucleotides read TGTGCCAGCAGCTTAGAGGGAGACAGGGGGAACTATGGCTACACCTTC. This chain connects TRBV7-9 to TRBJ1-2; 9 positions agree with TRBD1. CDR1 and CDR2 from the germline V gene are SEHNR and FQNEAQ (reference sequence). This CDR3 has 16 residues. J gave up 2 bases and V 1 base, and 5 bases lay outside the gene matches. The entire variable domain, with the rest obtained from reference TRBV7-9 and TRBJ1-2, is as follows: DTGVSQNPRHKITKRGQNVTFRCDPISEHNRLYWYRQTLGQGPEFLTYFQNEAQLEKSRLLSDRFSAERPKGSFSTLEIQRTEQGDSAMYLCASSLEGDRGNYGYTFGSGTRLTVV.

V is TRBV15 and J is TRBJ1-1, with TRBD1 matching 8 bases. V lost 1 base, J lost 6 bases, and 13 bases stayed unmatched. This CDR3 comprises 17 residues. The V gene's germline CDR1 is LNHNV and CDR2 YYDKDF (reference sequence). This CDR3 reads CATSRGTGWGVTAEAFF. The CDR3 bases are TGTGCCACCAGCAGAGGGACAGGGTGGGGGGTGACAGCTGAAGCTTTCTTT.

The rearrangement links TRBV6-6 to TRBJ2-7; 11 nucleotides line up with TRBD1. The CDR3 is 16 residues long. The germline gives CDR1 MNHNY, CDR2 SVGAGI (reference sequence). V was clipped by 2 bases and J by 0 bases; unmatched bases: 3. DNA for the CDR3: TGTGCCAGCAGTTACGGGACAGGGGGGAGCTCCTACGAGCAGTACTTC. Encoded protein: CASSYGTGGSSYEQYF.

This rearrangement joins TRBV5-6 to TRBJ2-1, with TRBD2 identical over 12 bases. Germline CDR1 SGHDT, CDR2 YYEEEE. The CDR3 runs to 14 residues. Trimming cost V 7 bases and J 9 bases; bases outside gene matches: 8. The CDR3 DNA reads as TGTGCCAGCTCCGGGCTAGCGGGAGGGGTTGAGCAGTTCTTC. It is translated as CASSGLAGGVEQFF. The complete variable domain, with remaining parts taken from reference TRBV5-6 and TRBJ2-1, reads DAGVTQSPTHLIKTRGQQVTLRCSPKSGHDTVSWYQQALGQGPQFIFQYYEEEERQRGNFPDRFSGHQFPNYSSELNVNALLLGDSALYLCASSGLAGGVEQFFGPGTRLTVL.

The V call is TRBV30, the J call TRBJ2-7, with 8 bases fitting TRBD1. The junction had 6 bases not matched to a gene; V was cut back by 1 base and J by 4 bases. This CDR3 contains 14 residues. The germline V gene has CDR1 GTSNPN and CDR2 SVGIG (reference sequence). In DNA form, the CDR3 reads TGTGCCTGGAGTGAAGCAGGGGGCTATTACGAGCAGTACTTC. Its protein is CAWSEAGGYYEQYF.

This clone has a single count. The chain is built from TRBV6-1 and TRBJ1-3; D not certain. Trimming pared 1 base from V and 4 bases from J, leaving 8 bases between. Germline V gene sequence: CDR1 MNHNS, CDR2 SASEGT. This CDR3 spans 14 amino acids. The chain's CDR3 is CASSEGQSGNTIYF. In nucleotides, the CDR3 is TGTGCCAGCAGTGAAGGGCAATCGGGAAACACCATATATTTT.

This chain connects TRBV14 to TRBJ2-2; TRBD1 might be the D (5 bases). V was clipped by 6 bases and J by 5 bases, with 13 bases between them. This CDR3 has 14 residues. Germline V gives CDR1 SGHDN, CDR2 FVKESK. CDR3 amino acids: CASSRTRSTGELFF. The CDR3, as DNA: TGTGCCAGCAGTCGGACAAGGAGTACCGGGGAGCTGTTTTTT.

The chain uses TRBV13 and TRBJ2-1; 11 nucleotides agree with TRBD1. There are 15 residues in the CDR3. J gave up 7 bases and V 5 bases, and 7 bases lay outside the gene matches. From germline, CDR1 is PRHDT and CDR2 FYEKMQ (reference sequence). CDR3 region: CASSDLGQGENEQFF. In DNA, the CDR3 is TGTGCCAGCAGCGACTTGGGACAGGGGGAGAATGAGCAGTTCTTC. Full variable domain (missing parts from reference TRBV13 and TRBJ2-1): AAGVIQSPRHLIKEKRETATLKCYPIPRHDTVYWYQQGPGQDPQFLISFYEKMQSDKGSIPDRFSAQQFSDYHSELNMSSLELGDSALYFCASSDLGQGENEQFFGPGTRLTVL.

This chain links TRBV9 with TRBJ1-1; no clear D. V dropped 0 bases and J dropped 6 bases, with 15 bases sitting between them. Germline V gene lookup returns CDR1 SGDLS and CDR2 YYNGEE. The CDR3 contains 15 residues. CDR3 bases: TGTGCCAGCAGCGTAGTGGAGACCGGCCGGGCTGAAGCTTTCTTT. It is translated as CASSVVETGRAEAFF.

V gene TRBV2 combines with J gene TRBJ1-1, with 10 bases identical to TRBD1. Trimming at V came to 3 bases and at J to 5 bases, leaving 6 bases not matched to a gene. The CDR3 extends over 15 amino acids. Germline values: CDR1 SNHLY, CDR2 FYNNEI. The CDR3 reads CASSEGDRGLTEAFF. The CDR3 DNA reads TGTGCCAGCAGTGAGGGTGACAGGGGGCTTACTGAAGCTTTCTTT.

This clone appeared a single time. Within the sample, other DNA sequences also encode this same CDR3. The V and J genes are TRBV9 and TRBJ2-7; TRBD2 aligns across 9 bases. This CDR3 has 13 residues. Germline V gene sequence: CDR1 SGDLS, CDR2 YYNGEE. J lost 4 bases, V lost 4 bases, and 3 bases had no gene match. CDR3 nucleotide sequence: TGTGCCAGCAGCACAGCGGGGGGATACGAGCAGTACTTC. Residues: CASSTAGGYEQYF.

The chain carries TRBV4-1 and TRBJ1-1; no firm D call. The V gene lost 4 bases and the J gene lost 4 bases, with 16 bases spanning the gap. This CDR3 contains 15 residues. The germline gives CDR1 MGHRA, CDR2 YSYEKL. CDR3 DNA: TGCGCCAGCAGCCTCACCTCCTTAGCTGGCACTGAAGCTTTCTTT. It codes for CASSLTSLAGTEAFF.

This chain connects TRBV20-1 to TRBJ2-7; TRBD2 is a possible D gene (5 bases). Germline V gene sequence: CDR1 DFQATT, CDR2 SNEGSKA (reference sequence). The CDR3 runs to 11 residues. Trimming shortened V by 3 bases and J by 12 bases, and 15 bases separated the two germline ends. The CDR3 is CSAREVTIWYF. CDR3 nucleotide sequence: TGCAGTGCTAGGGAGGTCACGATTTGGTACTTC.

The rearrangement joins TRBV7-9 to TRBJ2-7, with D perhaps matching TRBD1 (6 bases). Germline lookup yields CDR1 SEHNR and CDR2 FQNEAQ (reference sequence). The CDR3 consists of 14 residues. Between the trimmed V and J ends, which lost 5 bases and 0 bases, there was a span of 11 bases. As DNA, the CDR3 is TGTGCCAGCAGCCCGGACAGATTCTCCTACGAGCAGTACTTC. Residues: CASSPDRFSYEQYF.

Note on this clone: Other DNA sequences of this sample code for an identical CDR3. The chain combines TRBV9 with TRBJ2-3; TRBD2 matches at 7 bases. The germline V gene encodes CDR1 SGDLS and CDR2 YYNGEE. The V gene end was trimmed by 0 bases and the J gene end by 0 bases; junction bases not matched to a gene: 4. The CDR3 runs 16 residues. This chain's CDR3 is CASSVGGGTSTDTQYF. The CDR3 nucleotides read TGTGCCAGCAGCGTAGGGGGAGGGACTAGCACAGATACGCAGTATTTT.

The J gene is TRBJ2-7, the V gene TRBV5-1; 10 nucleotides match TRBD2. The V gene's germline CDR1 is SGHRS and CDR2 YFSETQ. Trimming removed 0 bases from V and 2 bases from J; junction bases left unmatched: 5. The CDR3 spans 16 residues. CDR3 residues: CASSLDLAGETYEQYF. The CDR3 bases are TGCGCCAGCAGCTTGGATCTAGCGGGGGAAACCTACGAGCAGTACTTC. The full variable domain, in which reference TRBV5-1 and TRBJ2-7 provide the parts outside the CDR3, is KAGVTQTPRYLIKTRGQQVTLSCSPISGHRSVSWYQQTPGQGLQFLFEYFSETQRNKGNFPGRFSGRQFSNSRSEMNVSTLELGDSALYLCASSLDLAGETYEQYFGPGTRLTVT.

The chain recombines TRBV12-5 with TRBJ2-3; TRBD1 agrees at 7 bases. This CDR3 is built from 12 residues. Germline CDR1 reads LGHNT; CDR2 reads FRNRAP. Unmatched junction bases numbered 0, after V lost 4 bases and J lost 5 bases. Written as DNA, the CDR3 is TGTGCTAGTGGTTGGGACAGAGATACGCAGTATTTT. Translated, it gives CASGWDRDTQYF.

This rearrangement joins TRBV7-9 to TRBJ2-7; 7 bases align to TRBD1. V was clipped by 3 bases and J by 3 bases; unmatched bases: 5. The germline V gene has CDR1 SEHNR and CDR2 FQNEAQ (reference sequence). This CDR3 region has 14 residues. The CDR3 loop reads CASSFPQGVYEQYF. The CDR3 region has the DNA TGTGCCAGCAGCTTTCCCCAGGGGGTCTACGAGCAGTACTTC. Using reference TRBV7-9 and TRBJ2-7 for the parts outside the CDR3, the full variable domain is DTGVSQNPRHKITKRGQNVTFRCDPISEHNRLYWYRQTLGQGPEFLTYFQNEAQLEKSRLLSDRFSAERPKGSFSTLEIQRTEQGDSAMYLCASSFPQGVYEQYFGPGTRLTVT.

The CDR3 DNA reads TGTGCCAGCAGTTTCCGGGACAGACCTAACAATGAGCAGTTCTTC. Its translation: CASSFRDRPNNEQFF. V usage is TRBV6-1 and J usage is TRBJ2-1; 7 positions match TRBD1. Germline V gene sequence: CDR1 MNHNS, CDR2 SASEGT. Germline trimming cut 5 bases from V and 5 bases from J; bases unmatched to any gene: 9. The CDR3 contains 15 residues.

The V call is TRBV11-2, the J call TRBJ2-5; 8 bases are shared with TRBD2. CDR1 SGHAT and CDR2 FQNNGV come from the germline V gene. The CDR3 loop spans 15 amino acids. Germline trimming cut 7 bases from V and 4 bases from J; bases unmatched to any gene: 11. CDR3 in amino acids: CASNYGTRAGETQYF. Written as DNA, the CDR3 is TGTGCCAGCAACTACGGGACTAGGGCGGGAGAGACCCAGTACTTC.

V gene TRBV10-2 combines with J gene TRBJ1-1; a weak D match, TRBD1 (5 bases). CDR1 is WSHSY and CDR2 is SAAADI in the germline V gene. V was pared by 1 base and J by 5 bases, with 14 bases between. The CDR3 is made up of 15 amino acids. This CDR3 is CASSELGVGLTEAFF. The DNA of the CDR3 is TGCGCCAGCAGTGAGTTGGGGGTGGGCTTAACTGAAGCTTTCTTT.

The chain employs TRBV6-5 and TRBJ2-5; a possible D gene is TRBD1 (5 bases). The germline V and J ends were trimmed by 4 bases and 7 bases, with 7 bases remaining between them. The CDR3 runs to 11 residues. In germline, CDR1 is MNHEY, CDR2 SVGAGI. CDR3 sequence reads: CASSWGGTQYF. The CDR3 region has the DNA TGTGCCAGCAGTTGGGGCGGGACCCAGTACTTC.

The CDR3 coding sequence is TGTGCCAGCAGCCCTTCGGGACTAGCGGGAGGGCCTAGGGGAGATACGCAGTATTTT. Protein product: CASSPSGLAGGPRGDTQYF. This chain joins TRBV13 and TRBJ2-3; 16 bases fit TRBD2. The ends lost 5 bases at V and 5 bases at J; junction bases unmatched: 13. CDR1 is PRHDT, CDR2 FYEKMQ, per germline (reference sequence). The CDR3 loop spans 19 amino acids.

This chain connects TRBV2 to TRBJ1-1, with D unresolved. V was clipped by 3 bases and J by 6 bases, with 14 bases between them. CDR3 size: 14 residues. CDR1 is SNHLY, CDR2 FYNNEI, per germline. CDR3 in DNA: TGTGCCAGCAGTGACCTGATGGGCATGGCTGAAGCTTTCTTT. Amino acid sequence: CASSDLMGMAEAFF.

This chain links TRBV5-7 with TRBJ2-7, with D possibly being TRBD1 or TRBD2 (5 bases each). TRBV5-7 is marked as an open reading frame, function uncertain. V dropped 3 bases and J dropped 7 bases, with 32 bases sitting between them. The CDR3 consists of 19 residues. CDR3 loop: CASSSRGTASLKTDSEQYF. The CDR3 DNA reads TGTGCCAGCAGCTCACGGGGCACGGCCTCCCTCAAGACAGACTCTGAGCAGTACTTC.

V is TRBV27 and J is TRBJ1-2, with 8 bases matching TRBD1. CDR1 and CDR2 (germline): MNHEY, SMNVEV (reference sequence). CDR3 length: 14 residues. V lost 7 bases and J lost 9; bases outside the gene matches: 13. The DNA of the CDR3 is TGTGCCAGCACCCAAACAGGGGGAAGCGAAAGCTACACCTTC. Translated, it gives CASTQTGGSESYTF.

The CDR3 here is CASSPGLAVYNEQFF. The CDR3 DNA follows: TGCGCCAGCAGCCCAGGACTAGCGGTCTACAATGAGCAGTTCTTC. The rearrangement joins TRBV4-1 to TRBJ2-1, with 10 bases fitting TRBD2. Looked up from germline, CDR1 is MGHRA and CDR2 is YSYEKL. V was clipped by 4 bases and J by 3 bases; unmatched bases: 3. The CDR3 covers 15 residues.

This chain links TRBV6-1 with TRBJ1-2; D may be TRBD1 (5 bases). Trimming cost V 3 bases and J 2 bases, with 13 bases left between them. Germline V gene data show CDR1 as MNHNS and CDR2 as SASEGT. The CDR3 loop spans 15 amino acids. The CDR3: CASSEEQGPNYGYTF. CDR3 DNA: TGTGCCAGCAGTGAGGAGCAGGGTCCGAACTATGGCTACACCTTC.

The J gene is TRBJ1-5, the V gene TRBV23-1; TRBD1 is a possible D gene (5 bases). TRBV23-1 is sorted into the ORF group, with uncertain function. The CDR3 loop spans 16 amino acids. The germline V and J ends were trimmed by 0 bases and 2 bases, with 11 bases remaining between them. The CDR3 sequence is CASSQSGTWGNQPQHF. The CDR3 nucleotides read TGCGCCAGCAGTCAATCTGGGACCTGGGGCAATCAGCCCCAGCATTTT.